Sequencing of this T cell receptor beta chain was carried out in a study of lymphopenia after photon versus proton radiotherapy. Libraries were prepared by immunoSEQ multiplex PCR; TCRdb keeps only in-frame clonotypes and omits some of them. The sample includes about 70,000 clones, 92% of them seen just once. This clone was seen only a few times. Its target is unknown. Study findings and constraints: Post-nadir diversity loss with photons came from oligoclonal expansion, particularly CD8+ Temra cells. Under photons, naive T cells and diversity fell while effector/memory populations rose.

V shed 1 base, J shed 8 bases, and the junction held 16 bases outside the gene matches. From germline, CDR1 is SNHLY and CDR2 FYNNEI. The CDR3 runs to 19 residues. The material sequenced was peripheral blood, taken from a patient treated with photon-based radiotherapy. This TCR derives from a woman in her thirties or forties with cholangiocarcinoma. The rearrangement links TRBV2 to TRBJ1-5, with 11 positions matching TRBD1. CDR3 coding DNA: TGTGCCAGCAGTGAAGAAGAAGTCCGAACGGGACAGGGGGGAAAGCCCCAGCATTTT. Translation: CASSEEEVRTGQGGKPQHF.